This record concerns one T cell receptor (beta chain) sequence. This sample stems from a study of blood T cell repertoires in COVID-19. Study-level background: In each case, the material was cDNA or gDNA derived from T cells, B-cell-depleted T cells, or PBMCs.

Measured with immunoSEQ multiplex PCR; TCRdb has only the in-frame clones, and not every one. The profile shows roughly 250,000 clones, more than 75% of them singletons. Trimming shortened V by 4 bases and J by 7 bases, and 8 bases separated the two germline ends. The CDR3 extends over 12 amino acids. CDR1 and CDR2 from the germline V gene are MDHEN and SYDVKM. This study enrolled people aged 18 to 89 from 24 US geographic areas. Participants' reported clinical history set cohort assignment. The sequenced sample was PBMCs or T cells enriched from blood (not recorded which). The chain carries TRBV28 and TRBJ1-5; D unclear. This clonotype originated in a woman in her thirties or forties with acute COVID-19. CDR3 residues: CASSSNFQPQHF. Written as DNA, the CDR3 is TGTGCCAGCAGTTCAAATTTCCAGCCCCAGCATTTT.